Included here is one T cell receptor beta chain sequence, with context. What it recognizes is unknown. This CDR3 contains 15 residues. Germline V gene sequence: CDR1 SGDLS, CDR2 YYNGEE. V was pared by 7 bases and J by 4 bases, with 9 bases of the junction left unmatched. Two oligonucleotides, mixed equimolar, formed the beta constant-region primer covering TRBC1 and TRBC2. Ligated cDNA was amplified by four rounds of PCR with nested alpha and beta constant-region primers and SP2. TCRdb reprocessed the UMI-ligation and nested PCR reads via MiXCR and lists one record per CDR3 protein. The sample shows around 110,000 distinct CDR3 sequences, 35% to 40% of them seen only once. These data come from a study of naive and memory T cell subsets. Study-wide results and limits: Over 90% of naive TCR sequences appeared only once after error correction, unlike memory subsets. No ground truth validated the naive and memory repertoire findings.

The sample consisted of central memory CD4+ T cells from blood. The receptor comes from a human donor in good health. The rearrangement links TRBV9 to TRBJ2-2; 8 nucleotides align to TRBD1. This CDR3 is CASHRDRLSTGELFF. The CDR3 DNA follows: TGTGCCAGCCACCGGGACAGGCTTTCCACCGGGGAGCTGTTTTTT.